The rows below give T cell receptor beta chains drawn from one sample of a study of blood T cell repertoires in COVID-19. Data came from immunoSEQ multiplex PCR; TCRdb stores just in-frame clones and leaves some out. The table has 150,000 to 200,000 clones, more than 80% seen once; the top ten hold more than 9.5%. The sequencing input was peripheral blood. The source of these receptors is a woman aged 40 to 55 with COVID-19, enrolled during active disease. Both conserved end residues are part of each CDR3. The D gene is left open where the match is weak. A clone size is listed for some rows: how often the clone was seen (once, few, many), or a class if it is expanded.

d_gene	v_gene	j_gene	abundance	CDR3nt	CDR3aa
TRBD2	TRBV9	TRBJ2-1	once	TGTGCCAGCAGCCCAACCCCGGGACTAGCGGGGGGTTTGAATGAGCAGTTCTTC	CASSPTPGLAGGLNEQFF
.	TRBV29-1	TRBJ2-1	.	TGCAGCGTTGAAGCCTCGGGGTCCTACAATGAGCAGTTCTTC	CSVEASGSYNEQFF
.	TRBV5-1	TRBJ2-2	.	TGCGCCAGCAGCTTGCAAAAGCCCGGTGCCGGGGAGCTGTTTTTT	CASSLQKPGAGELFF
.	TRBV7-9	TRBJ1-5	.	TGTGCCAGCAGCTTAGGAGGTTTGAGCAATCAGCCCCAGCATTTT	CASSLGGLSNQPQHF
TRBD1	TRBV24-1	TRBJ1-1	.	TGTGCCACCAGGAGGGGGACAGCAAACACTGAAGCTTTCTTT	CATRRGTANTEAFF
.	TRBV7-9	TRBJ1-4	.	TGTGCCAGCACTTGGGGGGACGCCCGGGAAAAACTGTTTTTT	CASTWGDAREKLFF
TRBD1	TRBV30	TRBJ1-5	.	TGTGCCTGGAGTGGAGGGACAGGGTTTCAGCCCCAGCATTTT	CAWSGGTGFQPQHF
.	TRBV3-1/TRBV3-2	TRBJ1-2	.	TGTGCCAGCAGCCAGGCGGGGGACACGGACAACTATGGCTACACCTTC	CASSQAGDTDNYGYTF
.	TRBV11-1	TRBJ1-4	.	TGTGCCAGCAGCATCGGGTTTCAAAAGGGGGAACTGTTTTTT	CASSIGFQKGELFF
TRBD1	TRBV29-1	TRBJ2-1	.	TGCAGCGTCCTGGGACAGGGTGGGTCCAATGAGCAGTTCTTC	CSVLGQGGSNEQFF
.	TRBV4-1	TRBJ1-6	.	TGCGCCAGCAGACCGACCTTCCGGGGGGGATATAATTCACCCCTCCACTTT	CASRPTFRGGYNSPLHF
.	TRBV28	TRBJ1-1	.	TGTGCCAGCAGTTTGATTAGGAACCCGACAACTGAAGCTTTCTTT	CASSLIRNPTTEAFF
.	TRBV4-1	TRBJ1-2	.	TGCGCCAGCAGCCAAAACACCGGGACAATTAACTATGGCTACACCTTC	CASSQNTGTINYGYTF
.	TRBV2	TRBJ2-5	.	TGTGCCAGCAGAACCGGGGAGACTTCCTGGTCCCAGTACTTC	CASRTGETSWSQYF
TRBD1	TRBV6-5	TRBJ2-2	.	TGTGCCAGCAGTTACTCCGGGACAGGGGGAACCGGGGAGCTGTTTTTT	CASSYSGTGGTGELFF
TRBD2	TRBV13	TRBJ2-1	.	TGTGCCAGCAGCCGTATATCTAGCGGCTCCTACAATGAGCAGTTCTTC	CASSRISSGSYNEQFF
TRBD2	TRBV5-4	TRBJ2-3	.	TGTGCCAGCAGCTTAATAGCGGGGGGTACAGATACGCAGTATTTT	CASSLIAGGTDTQYF
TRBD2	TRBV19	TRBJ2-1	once	TGTGCCAGTACCATTACTAGCGGGAGCTTCGATGAGCAGTTCTTC	CASTITSGSFDEQFF
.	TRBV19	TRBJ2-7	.	TGTGCCAGTAGTATAACCGGGGTAGTCCACGAGCAGTACTTC	CASSITGVVHEQYF
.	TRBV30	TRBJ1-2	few	TGTGCCTGGACGACGGGTATGGGAGCCTATGGCTACACCTTC	CAWTTGMGAYGYTF
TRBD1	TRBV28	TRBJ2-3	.	TGTGCCAGCAGTGAAGGACAGGGGGCCCTCTTCACAGATACGCAGTATTTT	CASSEGQGALFTDTQYF
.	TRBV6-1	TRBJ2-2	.	TGTGCCAGCAGTGAAGCGGCGGGGGGGGAGCTGTTTTTT	CASSEAAGGELFF
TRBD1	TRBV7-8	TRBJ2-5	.	TGTGCCAGCAGCTTAGTTCCGGGACAGGGGGAGACCCAGTACTTC	CASSLVPGQGETQYF
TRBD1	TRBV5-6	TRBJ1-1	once	TGTGCCAGCAGTTTAGTAACAGGGGCCACTGAAGCTTTCTTT	CASSLVTGATEAFF
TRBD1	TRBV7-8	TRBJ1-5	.	TGTGCCAGCAGCTCGTACGAGGGGACAGAATATAATCAGCCCCAGCATTTT	CASSSYEGTEYNQPQHF
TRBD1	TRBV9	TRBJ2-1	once	TGTGCCAGCAGCGGCACCGCCGGGACAGGGGACCCTCGGGTAAACAATGAGCAGTTCTTC	CASSGTAGTGDPRVNNEQFF
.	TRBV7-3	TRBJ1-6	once	TGTGCCAGCAGCCCCTCCCCGGGAAATTCACCCCTCCACTTT	CASSPSPGNSPLHF
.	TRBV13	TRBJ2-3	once	TGTGCCAGCAGCTTCAAACAGGGAACTAGCGAGACAGATACGCAGTATTTT	CASSFKQGTSETDTQYF
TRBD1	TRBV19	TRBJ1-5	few	TGTGCCAGTAGTAGAATGACAGGGAATAGCAATCAGCCCCAGCATTTT	CASSRMTGNSNQPQHF
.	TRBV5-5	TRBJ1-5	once	TGTGCCAGCAGCTTTTCAGGGGGCAATCAGCCCCAGCATTTT	CASSFSGGNQPQHF
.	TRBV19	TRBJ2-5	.	TGTGCCAGTAGTAGGAAGGGGCGGATCTTTGACCAAGAGACCCAGTACTTC	CASSRKGRIFDQETQYF
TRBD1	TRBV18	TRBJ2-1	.	TGTGCCAGCTCACAACTCGGGACAGCGGACTACAATGAGCAGTTCTTC	CASSQLGTADYNEQFF
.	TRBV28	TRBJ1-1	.	TGTGCCAGCAGTTCAGATTTACCTAGGAAAACTTTCTTT	CASSSDLPRKTFF
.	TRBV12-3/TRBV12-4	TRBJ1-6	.	TGTGCCAGCAGTTTATGGGGAGGTCCCCTCCACTTT	CASSLWGGPLHF
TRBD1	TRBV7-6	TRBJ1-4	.	TGTGCCAGCAGCTCGGGGAGACAGGGCACAAATGAAAAACTGTTTTTT	CASSSGRQGTNEKLFF